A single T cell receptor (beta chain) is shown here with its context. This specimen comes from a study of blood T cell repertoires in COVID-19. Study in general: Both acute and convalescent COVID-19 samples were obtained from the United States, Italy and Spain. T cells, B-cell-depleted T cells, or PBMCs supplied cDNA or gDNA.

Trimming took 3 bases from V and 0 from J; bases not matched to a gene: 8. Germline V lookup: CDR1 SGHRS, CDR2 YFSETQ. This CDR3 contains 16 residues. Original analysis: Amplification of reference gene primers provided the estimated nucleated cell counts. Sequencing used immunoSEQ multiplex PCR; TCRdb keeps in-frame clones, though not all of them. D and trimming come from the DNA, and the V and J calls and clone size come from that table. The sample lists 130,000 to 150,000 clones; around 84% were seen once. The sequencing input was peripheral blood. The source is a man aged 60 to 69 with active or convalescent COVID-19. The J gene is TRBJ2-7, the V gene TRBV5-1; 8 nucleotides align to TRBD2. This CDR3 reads CASSYSSGASSYEQYF. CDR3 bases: TGCGCCAGCAGCTACAGTAGCGGGGCGAGCTCCTACGAGCAGTACTTC.